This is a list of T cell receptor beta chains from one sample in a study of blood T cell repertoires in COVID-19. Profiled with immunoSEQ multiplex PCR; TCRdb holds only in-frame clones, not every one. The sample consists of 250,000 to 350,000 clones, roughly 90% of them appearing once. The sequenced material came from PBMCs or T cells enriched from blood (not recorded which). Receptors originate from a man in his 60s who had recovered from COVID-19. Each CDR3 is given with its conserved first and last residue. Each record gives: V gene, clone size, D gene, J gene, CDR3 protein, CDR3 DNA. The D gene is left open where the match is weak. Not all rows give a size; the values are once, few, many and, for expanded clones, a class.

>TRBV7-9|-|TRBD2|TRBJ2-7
CASSPGTSGTGLSYEQYF
TGTGCCAGCAGCCCCGGGACTAGCGGGACCGGGTTGAGCTACGAGCAGTACTTC
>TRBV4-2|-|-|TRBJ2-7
CASSPRARGDFYEQYF
TGTGCCAGCAGCCCACGTGCCAGGGGCGATTTCTACGAGCAGTACTTC
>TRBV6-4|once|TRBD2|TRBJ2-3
CASSAGTSGTDTQYF
TGTGCCAGCAGTGCCGGGACTAGCGGCACAGATACGCAGTATTTT
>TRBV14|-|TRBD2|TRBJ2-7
CASNLGGAYEQYF
TGTGCCAGCAACCTGGGGGGGGCCTACGAGCAGTACTTC
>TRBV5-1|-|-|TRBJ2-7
CASSLGQGNVKQYF
TGCGCCAGCAGCTTGGGGCAGGGGAACGTCAAGCAGTACTTC
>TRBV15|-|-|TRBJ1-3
CATSRQGPVSGNTIYF
TGTGCCACCAGCAGACAGGGTCCCGTCTCTGGAAACACCATATATTTT
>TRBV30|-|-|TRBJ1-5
CALETGGTQPQHF
TGTGCCCTCGAGACCGGGGGGACTCAGCCCCAGCATTTT
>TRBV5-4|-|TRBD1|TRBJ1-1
CASSLIGQGGTEAFF
TGTGCCAGCAGCTTAATTGGACAGGGGGGGACTGAAGCTTTCTTT
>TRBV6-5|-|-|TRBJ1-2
CASSYSPVNYGYTF
TGTGCCAGCAGTTACTCGCCGGTGAACTATGGCTACACCTTC
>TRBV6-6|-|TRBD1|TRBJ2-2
CASSRQGVTGELFF
TGTGCCAGCAGTAGACAGGGGGTCACCGGGGAGCTGTTTTTT
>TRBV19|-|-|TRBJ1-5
CASSHRASQPQHF
TGTGCCAGTAGTCACAGGGCTTCTCAGCCCCAGCATTTT
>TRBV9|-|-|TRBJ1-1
CASSEVTDMNTEAFF
TGTGCCAGCAGCGAAGTGACAGACATGAACACTGAAGCTTTCTTT
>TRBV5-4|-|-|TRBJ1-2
CASSWDRRGEGDGYTF
TGTGCCAGCAGCTGGGACCGCAGGGGCGAAGGGGACGGCTACACCTTC
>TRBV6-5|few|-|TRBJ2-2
CASSTFLGELFF
TGTGCCAGCAGTACTTTCCTCGGGGAGCTGTTTTTT
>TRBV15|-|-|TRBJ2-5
CATSRDVQGMETQYF
TGTGCCACCAGCAGAGATGTGCAGGGGATGGAGACCCAGTACTTC
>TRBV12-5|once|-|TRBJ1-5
CASAPGFGQPQHF
TGTGCTAGTGCCCCCGGGTTTGGTCAGCCCCAGCATTTT
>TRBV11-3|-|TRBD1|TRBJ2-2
CASSLGTGANTGELFF
TGTGCCAGCAGTTTGGGGACAGGGGCGAACACCGGGGAGCTGTTTTTT
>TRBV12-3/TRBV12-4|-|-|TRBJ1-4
CATLKRASEGLFF
TGTGCCACCTTAAAGAGGGCGTCCGAGGGACTGTTTTTT
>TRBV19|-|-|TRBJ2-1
CASSSESGRILNEQFF
TGTGCCAGTAGTAGCGAGTCGGGGAGGATATTGAATGAGCAGTTCTTC
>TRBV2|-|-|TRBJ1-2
CASSEGTINYGYTF
TGTGCCAGCAGTGAGGGCACCATAAACTATGGCTACACCTTC
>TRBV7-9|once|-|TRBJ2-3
CASSPYQTPDTQYF
TGTGCCAGCAGCCCCTACCAGACACCCGATACGCAGTATTTT
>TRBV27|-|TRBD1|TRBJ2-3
CGRRDRGLADTQYF
TGTGGCAGGCGGGACAGGGGCCTTGCAGATACGCAGTATTTT
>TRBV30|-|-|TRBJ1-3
CAWSELDSAGNTIYF
TGTGCCTGGAGCGAACTCGACAGTGCTGGAAACACCATATATTTT
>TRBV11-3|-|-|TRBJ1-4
CASSLAYGATNEKLFF
TGTGCCAGCAGCTTAGCGTACGGTGCAACTAATGAAAAACTGTTTTTT
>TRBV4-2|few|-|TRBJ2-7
CASSQVGLAETYEQYF
TGTGCCAGCAGCCAAGTAGGTCTGGCGGAAACCTACGAGCAGTACTTC
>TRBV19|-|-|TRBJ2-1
CASSRGGGAYNEQFF
TGTGCCAGTAGTAGGGGTGGAGGCGCATACAATGAGCAGTTCTTC
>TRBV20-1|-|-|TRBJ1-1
CSASSNTDTEAFF
TGCAGTGCTAGTAGTAACACAGACACTGAAGCTTTCTTT
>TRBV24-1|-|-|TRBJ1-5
CATRSRDSNQPQHF
TGTGCCACCAGAAGCAGGGATAGCAATCAGCCCCAGCATTTT
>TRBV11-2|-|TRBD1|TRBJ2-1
CASSRDRGANEQFF
TGTGCCAGCAGCCGGGACAGGGGGGCGAATGAGCAGTTCTTC
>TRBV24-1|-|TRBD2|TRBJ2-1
CATSDWAPGLARNEQFF
TGTGCCACCAGTGACTGGGCACCGGGACTAGCTAGGAATGAGCAGTTCTTC